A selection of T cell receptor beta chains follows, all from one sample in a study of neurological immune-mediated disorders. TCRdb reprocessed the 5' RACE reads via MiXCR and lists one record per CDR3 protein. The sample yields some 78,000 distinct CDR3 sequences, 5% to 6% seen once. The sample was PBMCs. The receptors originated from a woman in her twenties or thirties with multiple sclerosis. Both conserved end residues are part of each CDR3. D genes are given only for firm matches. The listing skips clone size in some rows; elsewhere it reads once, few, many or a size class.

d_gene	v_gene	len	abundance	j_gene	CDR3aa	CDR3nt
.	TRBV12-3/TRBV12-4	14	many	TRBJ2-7	CASSFSRGPYEQYF	TGTGCCAGCAGTTTTTCGAGGGGACCCTACGAGCAGTACTTC
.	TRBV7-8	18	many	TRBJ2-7	CASSLDSLDEGRSYEQYF	TGTGCCAGCAGCTTAGATTCATTGGACGAAGGTCGGTCCTACGAGCAGTACTTC
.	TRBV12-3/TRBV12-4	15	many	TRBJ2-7	CASSLNSGHSYEQYF	TGTGCCAGCAGTTTAAATAGCGGACATTCCTACGAGCAGTACTTC
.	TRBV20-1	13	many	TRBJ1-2	CSAPDALGYGYTF	TGCAGTGCCCCGGACGCCCTCGGCTATGGCTACACCTTC
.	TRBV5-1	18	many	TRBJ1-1	CASSLGYTTGTGNTEAFF	TGCGCCAGCAGCTTGGGGTATACAACAGGGACTGGAAACACTGAAGCTTTCTTT
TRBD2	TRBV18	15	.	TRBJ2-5	CASSPRLADQETQYF	TGTGCCAGCTCACCAAGGCTAGCGGATCAAGAGACCCAGTACTTC
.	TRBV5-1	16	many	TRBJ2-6	CASSPDGGLGANVLTF	TGCGCCAGCAGCCCTGACGGTGGTCTTGGGGCCAACGTCCTGACTTTC
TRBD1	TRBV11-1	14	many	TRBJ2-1	CASRRQGLGNEQFF	TGTGCCAGCAGAAGACAGGGGCTGGGCAATGAGCAGTTCTTC
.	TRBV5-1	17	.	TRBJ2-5	CASSPISGVRSQETQYF	TGCGCCAGCAGCCCTATATCCGGGGTACGAAGCCAAGAGACCCAGTACTTC
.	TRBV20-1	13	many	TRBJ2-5	CSASRTAKETQYF	TGCAGTGCTAGTCGGACAGCCAAAGAGACCCAGTACTTC
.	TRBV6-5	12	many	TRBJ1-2	CASRQGSNGYTF	TGTGCCAGCAGACAGGGTAGTAATGGCTACACCTTC
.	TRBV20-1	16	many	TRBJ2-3	CSATEGWAGSTDTQYF	TGCAGTGCTACCGAGGGATGGGCAGGGAGCACAGATACGCAGTATTTT
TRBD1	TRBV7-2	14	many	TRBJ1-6	CASSRDRGTSPLHF	TGTGCCAGCAGCCGGGACAGGGGGACATCACCCCTCCACTTT
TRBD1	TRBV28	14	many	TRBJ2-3	CASRPGGSTDTQYF	TGTGCCAGCAGGCCAGGGGGCAGCACAGATACGCAGTATTTT
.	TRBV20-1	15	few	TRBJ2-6	CSARATEAGANVLTF	TGCAGTGCTAGAGCCACCGAAGCTGGGGCCAACGTCCTGACTTTC
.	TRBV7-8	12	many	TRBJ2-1	CASSFGRNEQFF	TGTGCCAGCAGCTTCGGGAGAAATGAGCAGTTCTTC
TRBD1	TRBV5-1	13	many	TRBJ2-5	CASSFDRAETQYF	TGCGCCAGCAGCTTTGACAGGGCTGAGACCCAGTACTTC
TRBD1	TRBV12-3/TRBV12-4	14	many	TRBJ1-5	CASSLGQGRQPQHF	TGTGCCAGCAGTTTAGGACAGGGGAGGCAGCCCCAGCATTTT
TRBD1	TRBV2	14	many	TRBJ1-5	CASSRTGTYQPQHF	TGTGCCAGCAGTCGGACAGGGACTTATCAGCCCCAGCATTTT
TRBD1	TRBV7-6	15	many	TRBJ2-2	CASSPGQANTGELFF	TGTGCCAGCAGCCCGGGACAGGCGAACACCGGGGAGCTGTTTTTT
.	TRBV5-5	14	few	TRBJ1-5	CASSLLGLGQPQHF	TGTGCCAGCAGCCTTTTGGGGCTGGGTCAGCCCCAGCATTTT
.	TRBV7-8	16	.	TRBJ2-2	CASSSPGDKETGELFF	TGTGCCAGCAGCTCGCCCGGGGACAAAGAAACCGGGGAGCTGTTTTTT
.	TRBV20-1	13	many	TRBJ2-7	CSARATHLYEQYF	TGCAGTGCTAGAGCGACACACTTATACGAGCAGTACTTC
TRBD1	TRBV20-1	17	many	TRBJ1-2	CSASSPGQGRGDYGYTF	TGCAGTGCTAGTTCACCGGGACAGGGGCGTGGTGACTATGGCTACACCTTC
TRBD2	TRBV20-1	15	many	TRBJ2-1	CSASPGTSGIQEQFF	TGCAGTGCTAGCCCCGGGACTAGCGGGATTCAAGAGCAGTTCTTC
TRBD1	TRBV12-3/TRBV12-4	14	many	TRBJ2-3	CASSWGQGWDTQYF	TGTGCCAGCAGTTGGGGACAGGGATGGGATACGCAGTATTTT
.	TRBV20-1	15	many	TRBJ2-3	CSARDSAGGTDTQYF	TGCAGTGCTAGAGATTCGGCCGGGGGCACAGATACGCAGTATTTT
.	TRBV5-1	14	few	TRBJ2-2	CASSFRMNTGELFF	TGCGCCAGCAGCTTTCGAATGAACACCGGGGAGCTGTTTTTT
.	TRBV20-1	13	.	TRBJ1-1	CSATRGRNIEAFF	TGCAGTGCTACTAGGGGACGGAACATTGAAGCTTTCTTT
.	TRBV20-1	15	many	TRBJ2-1	CSVHRFPSEYNEQFF	TGCAGTGTCCACAGGTTCCCAAGTGAATACAATGAGCAGTTCTTC
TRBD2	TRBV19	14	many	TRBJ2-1	CASKSSGDYNEQFF	TGTGCCAGTAAGTCTAGCGGGGATTACAATGAGCAGTTCTTC
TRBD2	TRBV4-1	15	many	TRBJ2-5	CASSQDGTSGETQYF	TGCGCCAGCAGCCAAGACGGGACTAGCGGGGAGACCCAGTACTTC
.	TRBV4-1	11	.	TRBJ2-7	CASSHHYEQYF	TGCGCCAGCAGCCACCACTACGAGCAGTACTTC
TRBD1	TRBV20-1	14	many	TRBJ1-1	CSARVGDRNTEAFF	TGCAGTGCTAGAGTAGGGGACAGAAACACTGAAGCTTTCTTT
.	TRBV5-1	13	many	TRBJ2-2	CASTDGNTGELFF	TGCGCCAGCACCGACGGGAACACCGGGGAGCTGTTTTTT
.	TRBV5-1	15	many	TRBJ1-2	CASSLGRRKWDGYTF	TGCGCCAGCAGCCTCGGGAGGAGGAAATGGGATGGCTACACCTTC
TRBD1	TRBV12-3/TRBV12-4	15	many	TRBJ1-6	CASSLEGALGSPLHF	TGTGCCAGCAGTTTAGAGGGGGCTCTTGGTTCACCCCTCCACTTT
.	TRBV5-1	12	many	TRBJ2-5	CASSEGGETQYF	TGCGCCAGCAGTGAGGGGGGAGAGACCCAGTACTTC
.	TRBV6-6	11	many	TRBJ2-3	CASSAADTQYF	TGTGCCAGCAGCGCCGCGGATACGCAGTATTTT
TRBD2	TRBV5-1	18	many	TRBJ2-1	CASSLAGLAGESYNEQFF	TGCGCCAGCAGCTTGGCCGGGCTAGCGGGTGAATCCTACAATGAGCAGTTCTTC
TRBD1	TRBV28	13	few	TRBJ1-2	CASSQTGTRGYTF	TGTGCCAGCAGCCAGACAGGGACCCGTGGCTACACCTTC
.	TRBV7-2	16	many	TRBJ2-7	CASSRDGISYSYEQYF	TGTGCCAGCAGCCGCGATGGGATTTCGTACTCCTACGAGCAGTACTTC
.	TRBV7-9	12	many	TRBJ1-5	CASSLSGKPQHF	TGTGCCAGCAGCTTATCGGGGAAGCCCCAGCATTTT
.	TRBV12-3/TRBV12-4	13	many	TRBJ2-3	CASGDGGPDTQYF	TGTGCCAGCGGAGATGGGGGGCCAGATACGCAGTATTTT
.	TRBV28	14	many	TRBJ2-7	CASSFQGWSYEQYF	TGTGCCAGCAGTTTTCAGGGTTGGTCCTACGAGCAGTACTTC
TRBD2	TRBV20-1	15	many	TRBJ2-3	CSAKGSGLATDTQYF	TGCAGTGCTAAGGGCTCCGGACTAGCTACAGATACGCAGTATTTT